The 12 T cell receptor beta chains in this list originate from one sample, sequenced in a study of T cells in localized non-small cell lung cancer. The method was immunoSEQ multiplex PCR; TCRdb's version includes in-frame clones alone and lacks a portion of them. The sample records 20,000 to 30,000 clones, less than 90% being singletons. This specimen consisted of peripheral blood, obtained before any cancer treatment. These receptors all stem from a female donor older than 55 with stage I lung adenocarcinoma.

The genes are TRBV6-5 and TRBJ2-7; 8 nucleotides match TRBD1. From germline, CDR1 is MNHEY and CDR2 SVGAGI. The CDR3 spans 15 residues. V shed 2 bases, J shed 3 bases, and the junction held 6 bases outside the gene matches. CDR3 coding DNA: TGTGCCAGCAGTTACCTGGGACAGGACCTCTACGAGCAGTACTTC. Protein sequence: CASSYLGQDLYEQYF.

The J gene is TRBJ2-7, the V gene TRBV10-3; 9 nucleotides line up with TRBD2. Germline lookup yields CDR1 ENHRY and CDR2 SYGVKD. There are 15 residues in the CDR3. J lost 2 bases, V lost 6 bases, and 8 bases had no gene match. In nucleotides, the CDR3 is TGTGCCATCAGAGGTAGCGGGAGCCAAACCTACGAGCAGTACTTC. It encodes CAIRGSGSQTYEQYF.

The chain combines TRBV7-2 with TRBJ1-2; 8 bases are shared with TRBD1. CDR1 SGHTA and CDR2 FQGNSA come from the germline V gene. V gave up 2 bases and J gave up 2 bases; unmatched junction bases: 7. The CDR3 extends over 16 amino acids. The DNA for the CDR3 is TGTGCCAGCAGCTTAAGGGGGACAGGTTCGAACTATGGCTACACCTTC. Translation gives CASSLRGTGSNYGYTF.

V and J are TRBV6-1 and TRBJ1-5; D possibly corresponds to TRBD1 (5 bases). The V and J ends lost 0 bases and 3 bases respectively, with 9 bases between them. Germline CDR1 reads MNHNS; CDR2 reads SASEGT. This CDR3 has 15 residues. CDR3 amino acids: CASSEAGGTNQPQHF. DNA for the CDR3: TGTGCCAGCAGTGAAGCGGGAGGGACCAATCAGCCCCAGCATTTT.

The chain recombines TRBV19 with TRBJ2-3; D not resolved. Trimming cost V 6 bases and J 0 bases, with 10 bases left between them. The CDR3 is 14 amino acids. Germline values: CDR1 LNHDA, CDR2 SQIVND (reference sequence). This CDR3 reads CASREELSTDTQYF. CDR3 sequence (DNA): TGTGCCAGTAGAGAAGAACTTAGCACAGATACGCAGTATTTT. Together with reference TRBV19 and TRBJ2-3, the CDR3 gives the full variable domain: DGGITQSPKYLFRKEGQNVTLSCEQNLNHDAMYWYRQDPGQGLRLIYYSQIVNDFQKGDIAEGYSVSREKKESFPLTVTSAQKNPTAFYLCASREELSTDTQYFGPGTRLTVL.

The chain carries TRBV19 and TRBJ1-5; 10 bases match TRBD1. Germline-derived CDR1 and CDR2 are LNHDA and SQIVND (reference sequence). The junction had 8 bases not matched to a gene; V was cut back by 4 bases and J by 2 bases. CDR3 length: 17 amino acids. The CDR3 DNA follows: TGTGCCAGTAGTAGCGGACAGGGGGGTTCGGGCAATCAGCCCCAGCATTTT. Translated, it gives CASSSGQGGSGNQPQHF.

J is TRBJ2-6 and V is TRBV7-8, with D tentatively TRBD1 (5 bases). Trimming took 7 bases from V and 1 from J, leaving 8 bases between them. The CDR3 contains 14 residues. Germline CDR1 reads SGHVS; CDR2 reads FQNEAQ. Written as DNA, the CDR3 is TGTGCCAGCACCCAGGGTTCTGGGGCCAACGTCCTGACTTTC. Protein product: CASTQGSGANVLTF.

This chain links TRBV10-3 with TRBJ2-1; D uncertain. V lost 1 base to trimming and J lost 11 bases, with 9 bases between them. This CDR3 spans 12 amino acids. Germline V CDR1 and CDR2: ENHRY, SYGVKD. CDR3 DNA sequence: TGTGCCATCAGTGAGTGGGCGTCGCAGCAGTTCTTC. It specifies CAISEWASQQFF.

This chain connects TRBV11-2 to TRBJ1-1, with a possible D match to TRBD1 (6 bases). The germline V and J ends were trimmed by 4 bases and 4 bases, with 13 bases remaining between them. CDR1 and CDR2 (germline): SGHAT, FQNNGV. This CDR3 contains 14 residues. The CDR3 nucleotides read TGTGCCAGCAGCTCCCAAGGGGGTGGCACTGAAGCTTTCTTT. Amino acid sequence: CASSSQGGGTEAFF. Using reference TRBV11-2 and TRBJ1-1 for the parts outside the CDR3, the full variable domain is EAGVAQSPRYKIIEKRQSVAFWCNPISGHATLYWYQQILGQGPKLLIQFQNNGVVDDSQLPKDRFSAERLKGVDSTLKIQPAKLEDSAVYLCASSSQGGGTEAFFGQGTRLTVV.

CDR3 residues: CASSFVLNTEAFF. The CDR3, as DNA: TGTGCCAGCAGCTTTGTTCTGAACACTGAAGCTTTCTTT. The chain employs TRBV5-4 and TRBJ1-1; unclear D gene. The CDR3 extends over 13 amino acids. Trimming stripped 2 bases from V and 0 bases from J, with 5 bases between. Germline-derived CDR1 and CDR2 are SGHNT and YYREEE (reference sequence).

A note on this clone: Other DNA sequences from this sample encode an identical CDR3 as well. The chain employs TRBV7-8 and TRBJ2-2, with D possibly being TRBD1 or TRBD2 (5 bases each). This CDR3 region has 15 residues. Between the trimmed V and J ends, which lost 3 bases and 0 bases, there was a span of 8 bases. The V gene's germline CDR1 is SGHVS and CDR2 FQNEAQ. CDR3 sequence (DNA): TGTGCCAGCAGCTTTGGGGGACCGAACACCGGGGAGCTGTTTTTT. Translated, it gives CASSFGGPNTGELFF.

The chain carries TRBV5-1 and TRBJ1-2, with 8 bases matching TRBD1. Germline V gene lookup returns CDR1 SGHRS and CDR2 YFSETQ. Trimming removed 4 bases from V and 7 bases from J; junction bases left unmatched: 9. The CDR3 loop spans 14 amino acids. CDR3 region: CASSLGQGNGGYTF. CDR3 coding DNA: TGCGCCAGCAGCCTTGGACAGGGAAATGGTGGCTACACCTTC.